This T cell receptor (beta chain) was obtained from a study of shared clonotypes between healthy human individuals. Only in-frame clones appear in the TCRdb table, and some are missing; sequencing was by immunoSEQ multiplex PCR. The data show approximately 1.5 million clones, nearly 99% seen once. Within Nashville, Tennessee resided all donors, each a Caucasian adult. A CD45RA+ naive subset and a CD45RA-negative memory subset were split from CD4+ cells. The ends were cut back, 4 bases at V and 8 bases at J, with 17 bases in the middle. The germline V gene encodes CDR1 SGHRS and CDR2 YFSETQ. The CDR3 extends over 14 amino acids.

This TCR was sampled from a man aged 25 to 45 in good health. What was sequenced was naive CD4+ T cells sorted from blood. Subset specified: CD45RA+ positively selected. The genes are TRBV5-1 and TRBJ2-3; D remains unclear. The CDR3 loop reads CASSPVVSVGTQYF. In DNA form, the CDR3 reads TGCGCCAGCAGCCCCGTGGTTTCGGTTGGTACGCAGTATTTT. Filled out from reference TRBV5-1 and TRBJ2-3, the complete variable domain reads KAGVTQTPRYLIKTRGQQVTLSCSPISGHRSVSWYQQTPGQGLQFLFEYFSETQRNKGNFPGRFSGRQFSNSRSEMNVSTLELGDSALYLCASSPVVSVGTQYFGPGTRLTVL.